Each of the 18 T cell receptor beta chains below was sequenced from the same sample in a study of monozygotic twins with inflammatory bowel disease (dated by TCRdb to between 2018 and 2021). Library construction relied on 5' RACE. Sequencing instrument: Illumina HiSeq 2500. After TCRdb reprocessed the reads, each CDR3 protein sequence was kept as one row, without DNA. This sample's table has entries for around 140,000 distinct CDR3 sequences. The ten largest clones add up to approximately 1.2% of the sample. The sequenced sample consisted of blood. These receptors came from a human donor with ulcerative colitis or Crohn's disease, or a healthy co-twin of an affected twin (not recorded which).

The chain uses TRBV6-5 and TRBJ2-7; the TRBD1 assignment by TCRdb is unverifiable without DNA. CDR1 and CDR2 (germline): MNHEY, SVGAGI. This CDR3 contains 13 residues. CDR3 region: CASSQGQEYEQYF.

The rearrangement links TRBV30 to TRBJ1-5. This CDR3 has 14 amino acids. The V gene's germline CDR1 is GTSNPN and CDR2 SVGIG (reference sequence). The CDR3 loop is CAWSVERYDQPQHF.

The CDR3 here is CASRSTGSSYNEQFF. The J gene is TRBJ2-1, the V gene TRBV5-5; TCRdb designates TRBD1, a call that cannot be tested without DNA. The germline CDR1 and CDR2 sequences are SGHKS and YYEKEE (reference sequence). The CDR3 has 15 amino acids.

The chain has TRBV20-1 and TRBJ1-3; the TCRdb D gene call, TRBD1, has no DNA to confirm it. CDR3 size: 13 residues. Per the germline V gene, CDR1 is DFQATT and CDR2 is SNEGSKA (reference sequence). CDR3 region: CSASLPGGNTIYF.

The V gene is TRBV18, the J gene TRBJ2-1; TCRdb lists TRBD2, though no DNA is available to test this call. CDR1 and CDR2 (germline): KGHSH, LQKENI. The CDR3 runs to 15 residues. CDR3 protein: CASSPRASDYNEQFF.

The rearrangement links TRBV6-1 to TRBJ1-5; TCRdb outputs TRBD1, but without DNA this stays unchecked. The CDR3 is 16 amino acids. The germline CDR1 and CDR2 sequences are MNHNS and SASEGT. This chain's CDR3 is CASSTGTGDSNQPQHF.

J is TRBJ1-1 and V is TRBV5-1. The length of the CDR3 is 14 residues. Germline CDR1 SGHRS, CDR2 YFSETQ. This CDR3 is CASSLVGGITEAFF. Supplemented by reference TRBV5-1 and TRBJ1-1, the full variable domain reads KAGVTQTPRYLIKTRGQQVTLSCSPISGHRSVSWYQQTPGQGLQFLFEYFSETQRNKGNFPGRFSGRQFSNSRSEMNVSTLELGDSALYLCASSLVGGITEAFFGQGTRLTVV.

The chain couples TRBV7-6 to TRBJ2-1; TCRdb's D call of TRBD2 is untestable without DNA. Looked up from germline, CDR1 is SGHVS and CDR2 is FNYEAQ. This CDR3 has 16 amino acids. CDR3 loop: CASSLGVAGGLNEQFF.

The rearrangement uses TRBV7-8 and TRBJ1-3; TCRdb reports TRBD1, a call that lacks DNA to check it against. CDR1 and CDR2 from the germline V gene are SGHVS and FQNEAQ. This CDR3 is 15 amino acids long. CDR3 loop: CASSRGQGAGNTIYF.

This chain links TRBV20-1 with TRBJ1-4; TCRdb reports TRBD1, a call that lacks DNA to check it against. The CDR3 is made up of 14 amino acids. Per the germline V gene, CDR1 is DFQATT and CDR2 is SNEGSKA (reference sequence). CDR3 region: CSAIDRGLNEKLFF.

The V and J genes are TRBV15 and TRBJ2-1; the D call from TCRdb, TRBD1, cannot be confirmed without DNA. The CDR3 length is 15 residues. Looked up from germline, CDR1 is LNHNV and CDR2 is YYDKDF (reference sequence). The CDR3: CATSRDSQGWNEQFF. The full variable domain, rest sourced from reference TRBV15 and TRBJ2-1, is DAMVIQNPRYQVTQFGKPVTLSCSQTLNHNVMYWYQQKSSQAPKLLFHYYDKDFNNEADTPDNFQSRRPNTSFCFLDIRSPGLGDTAMYLCATSRDSQGWNEQFFGPGTRLTVL.

J is TRBJ2-7 and V is TRBV2; TCRdb names TRBD1, which stays unverified in the absence of DNA. The CDR3 is 12 amino acids. In germline, CDR1 is SNHLY, CDR2 FYNNEI. CDR3 sequence reads: CASRTGRNEQYF. Looking up the rest from reference TRBV2 and TRBJ2-7 gives the full variable domain: EPEVTQTPSHQVTQMGQEVILRCVPISNHLYFYWYRQILGQKVEFLVSFYNNEISEKSEIFDDQFSVERPDGSNFTLKIRSTKLEDSAMYFCASRTGRNEQYFGPGTRLTVT.

The CDR3 loop is CSVGQGRLEQYF. The chain recombines TRBV29-1 with TRBJ2-7; TCRdb calls TRBD1, which cannot be checked without DNA. The germline V gene encodes CDR1 SQVTM and CDR2 ANQGSEA. The CDR3 contains 12 residues.

This chain joins TRBV20-1 and TRBJ2-7; the D call from TCRdb, TRBD1, cannot be confirmed without DNA. The CDR3 sequence is 13 residues long. Germline loops: CDR1 DFQATT, CDR2 SNEGSKA (reference sequence). The CDR3 loop reads CSARGQVTYEQYF.

V and J are TRBV9 and TRBJ2-7; TCRdb returns TRBD2, unconfirmable since there is no DNA. The germline V gene encodes CDR1 SGDLS and CDR2 YYNGEE. The CDR3 is made up of 13 amino acids. CDR3 amino acids: CASSPGTLGEQYF.

CDR3 sequence reads: CSAPGNYGYTF. V is TRBV20-1 and J is TRBJ1-2; as DNA is missing, the TRBD1 call by TCRdb cannot be tested. This CDR3 region has 11 residues. Germline V gives CDR1 DFQATT, CDR2 SNEGSKA (reference sequence).

The chain has TRBV30 and TRBJ2-3; TCRdb names TRBD2, which stays unverified in the absence of DNA. CDR3 length: 15 amino acids. Germline loops: CDR1 GTSNPN, CDR2 SVGIG (reference sequence). The CDR3: CAWSGQRARTDTQYF.

V gene TRBV20-1 combines with J gene TRBJ2-3; as DNA is missing, the TRBD2 call by TCRdb cannot be tested. Per the germline V gene, CDR1 is DFQATT and CDR2 is SNEGSKA (reference sequence). The CDR3 extends over 17 amino acids. CDR3 sequence reads: CSARDSGLAGRTDTQYF.